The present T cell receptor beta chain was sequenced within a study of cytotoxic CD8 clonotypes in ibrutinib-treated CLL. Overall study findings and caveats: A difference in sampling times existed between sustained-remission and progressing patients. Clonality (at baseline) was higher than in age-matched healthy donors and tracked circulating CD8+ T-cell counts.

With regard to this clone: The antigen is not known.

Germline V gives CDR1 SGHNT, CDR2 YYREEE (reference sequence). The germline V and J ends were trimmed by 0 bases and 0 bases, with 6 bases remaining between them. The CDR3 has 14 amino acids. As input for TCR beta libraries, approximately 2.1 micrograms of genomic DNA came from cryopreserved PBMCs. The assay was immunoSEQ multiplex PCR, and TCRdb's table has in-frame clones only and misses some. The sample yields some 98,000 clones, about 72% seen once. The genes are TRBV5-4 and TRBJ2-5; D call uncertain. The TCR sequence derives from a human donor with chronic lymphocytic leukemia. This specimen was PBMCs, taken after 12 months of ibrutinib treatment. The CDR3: CASSLGRDQETQYF. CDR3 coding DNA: TGTGCCAGCAGCTTGGGGCGTGACCAAGAGACCCAGTACTTC.